Below are 20 T cell receptor beta chains sequenced from a single sample in a study of CD4 and CD8 cells across lung adenocarcinoma regions. TCRdb re-analysed the PCR reads in MiXCR, keeping a single row per CDR3 protein. The sample holds 12,000 or so distinct CDR3 sequences, around 50% seen once. Sequenced material: CD8+ T cells from the margin of a lung tumor. The source of these receptors is a female donor with lung adenocarcinoma. The CD4 and CD8 labels of this study may be unreliable.

The chain has TRBV12-3 or TRBV12-4 and TRBJ2-2, with TRBD1 matching over 7 bases. The V and J ends lost 5 bases and 5 bases, in that order; junction bases with no gene match: 8. CDR3 length equals 15 residues. CDR3 amino acids: CASSDDRVWTGELFF. The CDR3 nucleotides read TGTGCCAGCAGTGACGACAGGGTATGGACCGGGGAGCTGTTTTTT.

This CDR3 reads CASSQDPPSYQETQYF. The CDR3 DNA follows: TGCGCCAGCAGCCAAGACCCCCCAAGCTACCAAGAGACCCAGTACTTC. V and J are TRBV4-1 and TRBJ2-5; D uncertain. CDR1 and CDR2 from the germline V gene are MGHRA and YSYEKL. V gave up 0 bases and J gave up 0 bases, with 11 bases separating them. The CDR3 is 16 residues long.

Comment on this clonotype: At one end the junction does not follow the germline gene, possibly because of a read error. The rearrangement joins TRBV10-1 to TRBJ2-3; D remains unclear. The CDR3 is made up of 14 amino acids. Per the germline V gene, CDR1 is WNHNN and CDR2 is SYGVQD (reference sequence). The CDR3 loop reads CASSGVSDQETQYF. As DNA, the CDR3 is TGCGCGAGCAGTGGGGTAAGTGACCAAGAGACGCAGTACTTT.

Of note for this clonotype: At one boundary the junction diverges from the germline segment, which might be a read error. CDR3 region: CASSECPQRETQYF. CDR3 nucleotide sequence: TGCGCGAGCAGTGAGTGCCCTCAGCGAGAGACCCAGTATTTC. The chain is built from TRBV10-1 and TRBJ2-5; D is unresolved. The CDR3 spans 14 residues. Per the germline V gene, CDR1 is WNHNN and CDR2 is SYGVQD (reference sequence).

The chain combines TRBV12-3 or TRBV12-4 with TRBJ2-3, with D perhaps matching TRBD1 or TRBD2 (6 bases each). The CDR3 is 17 amino acids. V was shortened by 4 bases and J by 9 bases, with 26 bases between the two germline ends. The CDR3 DNA reads as TGTGCCAGCAGTTACGATAGGGGGGTGTGGAACACCGGGACGCAGTATTTT. Encoded protein: CASSYDRGVWNTGTQYF.

This clonotype has just a few counts. The genes are TRBV5-1 and TRBJ2-1; 12 bases fit TRBD1. V shed 4 bases and J 6 bases; nucleotides not matched to a gene: 5. The CDR3 consists of 15 residues. Germline V lookup: CDR1 SGHRS, CDR2 YFSETQ. DNA of the CDR3: TGCGCCAGCAGCCCGGGACAGGGGGCATCCAATGAGCAGTTCTTC. The encoded protein is CASSPGQGASNEQFF. Full variable domain (outside the CDR3, taken from reference TRBV5-1 and TRBJ2-1): KAGVTQTPRYLIKTRGQQVTLSCSPISGHRSVSWYQQTPGQGLQFLFEYFSETQRNKGNFPGRFSGRQFSNSRSEMNVSTLELGDSALYLCASSPGQGASNEQFFGPGTRLTVL.

The V call is TRBV12-3 or TRBV12-4, the J call TRBJ2-1, with 13 bases fitting TRBD2. The junction had 6 bases not matched to a gene; V was cut back by 7 bases and J by 9 bases. The CDR3 runs to 14 residues. CDR3 residues: CASNGLAGVGEQFF. CDR3 sequence (DNA): TGTGCCAGCAACGGACTAGCGGGAGTTGGTGAGCAGTTCTTC.

The V and J genes are TRBV6-1 and TRBJ2-5, with D unclear. Germline loops: CDR1 MNHNS, CDR2 SASEGT. Trimming shortened V by 4 bases and J by 2 bases, and 11 bases separated the two germline ends. This CDR3 has 14 residues. CDR3 amino acids: CASSVTLGQETQYF. The CDR3 DNA follows: TGTGCCAGCAGTGTCACCTTGGGTCAAGAGACCCAGTACTTC.

This clonotype was seen at least ten times. This chain connects TRBV6-1 to TRBJ2-2; 7 bases agree with TRBD1. With V trimmed by 11 bases and J by 1 base, 4 bases remained unmatched. Germline loops: CDR1 MNHNS, CDR2 SASEGT. The CDR3 has 13 residues. Written as DNA, the CDR3 is TGTGCCTCCAGGGACAGGAACACCGGGGAGCTGTTTTTT. Amino acids: CASRDRNTGELFF.

This clonotype has a handful of counts. The DNA of the CDR3 is TGTGCCAGCAGTACCACGGTTTGGGGGACCCAGTACTTC. Encoded protein: CASSTTVWGTQYF. V gene TRBV6-1 combines with J gene TRBJ2-5, with D hard to call. There are 13 residues in the CDR3. V lost 5 bases and J lost 7, with 14 bases in between. The germline CDR1 and CDR2 sequences are MNHNS and SASEGT.

The chain carries TRBV6-4 and TRBJ2-1; 13 positions match TRBD2. This CDR3 comprises 15 residues. Trimming took 2 bases from V and 8 from J; bases not matched to a gene: 3. The germline CDR1 and CDR2 sequences are MRHNA and SNTAGT. The CDR3 DNA is TGTGCCAGCAGTGACGGACTAGCGGGAGTCGATGAGCAGTTCTTC. Translating it yields CASSDGLAGVDEQFF.

V gene TRBV6-1 combines with J gene TRBJ2-2; D is possibly TRBD2 (6 bases). The ends were cut back, 4 bases at V and 7 bases at J, with 16 bases in the middle. The CDR3 has 15 residues. Germline CDR1 is MNHNS and CDR2 is SASEGT. In DNA form, the CDR3 reads TGTGCCAGCAGTGTCCTGACCCTAGCGTTCGGGGAGCTGTTTTTT. As protein: CASSVLTLAFGELFF.

The chain uses TRBV6-1 and TRBJ2-3; D is possibly TRBD2 (6 bases). Germline V gene data show CDR1 as MNHNS and CDR2 as SASEGT. The CDR3 consists of 15 residues. V was clipped by 6 bases and J by 9 bases, with 22 bases between them. The CDR3 loop reads CASRLARGGKDTQYF. DNA of the CDR3: TGTGCCAGCAGGCTGGCGCGGGGAGGCAAAGACACGCAGTATTTT.

A word on this clonotype: The junction departs from germline at one end; a sequencing error may be responsible. The V call is TRBV6-1, the J call TRBJ2-3, with TRBD2 matching 8 bases. Per the germline V gene, CDR1 is MNHNS and CDR2 is SASEGT. The CDR3 is 10 amino acids. The CDR3 protein is CASSREGQYF. Here the CDR3 DNA reads TGTGCCAGCAGTCGGGAGGGGCAGTATTTC.

By its share, this clonotype is medium-sized. The rearrangement joins TRBV6-1 to TRBJ1-2; D call uncertain. Germline CDR1 is MNHNS and CDR2 is SASEGT. The V end was cut by 6 bases, the J end by 1 base, with 18 bases between. This CDR3 has 16 amino acids. CDR3 sequence (DNA): TGTGCCAGCAGGAACCCGGGCGCCTCCTTTAACTATGGCTACACCTTC. Translating it yields CASRNPGASFNYGYTF.

A note on this clonotype: A junction boundary mismatches the germline segment, possibly from a read error. The chain is built from TRBV10-2 and TRBJ2-4; possible D gene TRBD2, 5 bases. The V gene's germline CDR1 is WSHSY and CDR2 SAAADI. The CDR3 runs to 14 residues. The CDR3 loop is CASSEGRDKNMQYF. CDR3 in DNA: TGCGCCAGCAGTGAGGGGAGAGACAAAAACATGCAGTACTTC.

CDR3 sequence: CASSLWGRSATNEKLFF. CDR3 bases: TGTGCCAGCAGTTTATGGGGCAGGAGTGCAACTAATGAAAAACTGTTTTTT. The gene calls are TRBV28 and TRBJ1-4; no clear D. Germline V CDR1 and CDR2: MDHEN, SYDVKM. Trimming cost V 0 bases and J 0 bases, with 11 bases left between them. The CDR3 contains 17 residues. The whole variable domain, filled in from reference TRBV28 and TRBJ1-4, reads DVKVTQSSRYLVKRTGEKVFLECVQDMDHENMFWYRQDPGLGLRLIYFSYDVKMKEKGDIPEGYSVSREKKERFSLILESASTNQTSMYLCASSLWGRSATNEKLFFGSGTQLSVL.

This chain joins TRBV11-2 and TRBJ1-1; D unresolved. The CDR3 is 13 amino acids. V shed 2 bases and J shed 2 bases, with 6 bases lying between them. From germline, CDR1 is SGHAT and CDR2 FQNNGV. The CDR3 coding sequence is TGTGCCAGCAGCTTAAAAAGAAACACTGAAGCTTTCTTT. Protein: CASSLKRNTEAFF.

The chain couples TRBV9 to TRBJ2-1, with TRBD2 identical over 8 bases. Trimming removed 0 bases from V and 8 bases from J; junction bases left unmatched: 4. Germline lookup yields CDR1 SGDLS and CDR2 YYNGEE. The CDR3 runs to 14 residues. CDR3 nucleotides: TGTGCCAGCAGCGTAGACGGGGGGGTGGATGAGCAGTTCTTC. Translated, it gives CASSVDGGVDEQFF.

This clonotype is classed as medium-sized (0.01 to 0.1%). The chain combines TRBV7-7 with TRBJ2-5; 14 nucleotides line up with TRBD2. V shed 5 bases, J shed 4 bases, and the junction held 3 bases outside the gene matches. The CDR3 length is 15 residues. Germline V gives CDR1 SSHAT, CDR2 FNYEAQ (reference sequence). CDR3 nucleotides: TGTGCCAGCAGCCGGGGACTAGCGGGGGTAGAGACCCAGTACTTC. Its translation: CASSRGLAGVETQYF.